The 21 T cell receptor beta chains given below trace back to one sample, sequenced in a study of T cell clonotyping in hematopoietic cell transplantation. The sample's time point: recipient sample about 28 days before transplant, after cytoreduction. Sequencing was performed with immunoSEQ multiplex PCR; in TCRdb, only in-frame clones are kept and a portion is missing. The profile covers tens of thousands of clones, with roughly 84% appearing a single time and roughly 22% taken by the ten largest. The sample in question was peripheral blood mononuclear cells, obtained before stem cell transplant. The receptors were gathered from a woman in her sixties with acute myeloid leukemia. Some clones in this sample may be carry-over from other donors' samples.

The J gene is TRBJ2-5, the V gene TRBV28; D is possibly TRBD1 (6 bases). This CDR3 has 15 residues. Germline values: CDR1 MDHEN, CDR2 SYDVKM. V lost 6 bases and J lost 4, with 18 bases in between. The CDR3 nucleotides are TGTGCCAGCAGAAGGGCAGGACAGCCGGCAGAGACCCAGTACTTC. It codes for CASRRAGQPAETQYF. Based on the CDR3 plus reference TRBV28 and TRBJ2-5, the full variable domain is DVKVTQSSRYLVKRTGEKVFLECVQDMDHENMFWYRQDPGLGLRLIYFSYDVKMKEKGDIPEGYSVSREKKERFSLILESASTNQTSMYLCASRRAGQPAETQYFGPGTRLLVL.

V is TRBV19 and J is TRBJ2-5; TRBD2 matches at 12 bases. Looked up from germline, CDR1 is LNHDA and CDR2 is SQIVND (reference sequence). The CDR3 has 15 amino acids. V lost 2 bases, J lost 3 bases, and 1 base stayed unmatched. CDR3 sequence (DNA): TGTGCCAGTAGTATACTAGCGGGAGGGGAAGAGACCCAGTACTTC. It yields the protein CASSILAGGEETQYF.

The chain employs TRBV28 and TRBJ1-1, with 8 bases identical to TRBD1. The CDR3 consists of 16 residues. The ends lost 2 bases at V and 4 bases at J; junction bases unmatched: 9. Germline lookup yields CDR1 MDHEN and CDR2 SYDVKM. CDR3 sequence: CASSLIQGAALTEAFF. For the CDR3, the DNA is TGTGCCAGCAGTTTAATCCAGGGGGCGGCGCTCACTGAAGCTTTCTTT.

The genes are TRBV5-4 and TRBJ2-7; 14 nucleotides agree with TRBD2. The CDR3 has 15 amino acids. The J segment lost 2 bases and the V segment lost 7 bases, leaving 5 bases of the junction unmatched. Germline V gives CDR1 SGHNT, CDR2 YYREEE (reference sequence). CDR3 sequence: CASGLAGGPPYEQYF. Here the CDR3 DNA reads TGTGCCAGCGGACTAGCGGGAGGCCCCCCCTACGAGCAGTACTTC. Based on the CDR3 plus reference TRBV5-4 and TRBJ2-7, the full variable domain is ETGVTQSPTHLIKTRGQQVTLRCSSQSGHNTVSWYQQALGQGPQFIFQYYREEENGRGNFPPRFSGLQFPNYSSELNVNALELDDSALYLCASGLAGGPPYEQYFGPGTRLTVT.

The CDR3 sequence is CASRIAGSAYEQYF. CDR3 sequence (DNA): TGTGCCAGCAGAATAGCGGGGTCCGCCTACGAGCAGTACTTC. The rearrangement uses TRBV5-4 and TRBJ2-7, with 8 nucleotides matching TRBD2. The CDR3 spans 14 residues. From germline, CDR1 is SGHNT and CDR2 YYREEE (reference sequence). V dropped 5 bases and J dropped 2; count of bases not matched to a gene: 6.

CDR3 amino acids: CASSSTGFYEQYF. CDR3 nucleotides: TGTGCCAGCAGCTCAACAGGATTCTACGAGCAGTACTTC. The chain combines TRBV7-2 with TRBJ2-5; D possibly corresponds to TRBD1 (5 bases). The tail of the sequence fits TRBJ2-7 better, so the J call may be wrong. Germline V gene sequence: CDR1 SGHTA, CDR2 FQGNSA. The CDR3 spans 13 residues.

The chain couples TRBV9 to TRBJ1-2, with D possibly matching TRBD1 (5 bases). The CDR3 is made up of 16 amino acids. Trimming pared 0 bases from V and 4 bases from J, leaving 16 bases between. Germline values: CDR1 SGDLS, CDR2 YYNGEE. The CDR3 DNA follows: TGTGCCAGCAGCGTAGGCGGGCAGGGCGTGGGCTATGGCTACACCTTC. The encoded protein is CASSVGGQGVGYGYTF.

CDR3 bases: TGTGCCAGCAGTTTTCGGGGGGCATTTGGAAACACCATATATTTT. Protein product: CASSFRGAFGNTIYF. The V and J genes are TRBV27 and TRBJ1-3, with D possibly TRBD1 on 6 matching bases. Germline V gene sequence: CDR1 MNHEY, CDR2 SMNVEV (reference sequence). The CDR3 is 15 residues long. Trimming left V 3 bases short and J 3 bases short, with 12 bases between.

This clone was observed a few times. The CDR3 sequence: CASSQDSDEEQYF. CDR3 sequence (DNA): TGCGCCAGCAGCCAAGACTCGGATGAAGAGCAGTACTTC. J is TRBJ2-7 and V is TRBV4-3; D gene uncertain. V shed 0 bases and J shed 7 bases, with 10 bases lying between them. Per germline, CDR1 LGHNA and CDR2 YSLEER. The length of the CDR3 is 13 residues.

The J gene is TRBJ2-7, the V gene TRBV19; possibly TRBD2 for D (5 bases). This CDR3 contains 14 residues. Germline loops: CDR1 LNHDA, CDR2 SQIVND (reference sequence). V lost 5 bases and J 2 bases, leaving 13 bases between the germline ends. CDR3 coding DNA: TGTGCCAGTAGTTCCATTCCCGGGACCTACGAGCAGTACTTC. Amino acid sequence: CASSSIPGTYEQYF.

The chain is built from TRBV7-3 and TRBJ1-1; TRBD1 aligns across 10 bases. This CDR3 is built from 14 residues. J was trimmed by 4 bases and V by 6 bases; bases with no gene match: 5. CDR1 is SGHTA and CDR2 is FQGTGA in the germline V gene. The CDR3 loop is CASSLGQGSTEAFF. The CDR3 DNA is TGTGCCAGCAGTCTGGGACAGGGGAGCACTGAAGCTTTCTTT.

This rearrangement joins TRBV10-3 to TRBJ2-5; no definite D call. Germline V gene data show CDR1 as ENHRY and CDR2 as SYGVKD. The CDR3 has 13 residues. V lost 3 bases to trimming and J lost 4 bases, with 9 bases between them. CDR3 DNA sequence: TGTGCCATCAGTGAAAGGCATGGAGAGACCCAGTACTTC. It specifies CAISERHGETQYF.

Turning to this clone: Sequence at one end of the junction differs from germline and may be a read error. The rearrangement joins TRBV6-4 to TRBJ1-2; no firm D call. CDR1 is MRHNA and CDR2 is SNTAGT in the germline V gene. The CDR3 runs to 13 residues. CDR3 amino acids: CASSYSVAYGYTF. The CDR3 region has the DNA TGTGCCAGCAGTTACTCGGTCGCCTATGGCTACACCTTC.

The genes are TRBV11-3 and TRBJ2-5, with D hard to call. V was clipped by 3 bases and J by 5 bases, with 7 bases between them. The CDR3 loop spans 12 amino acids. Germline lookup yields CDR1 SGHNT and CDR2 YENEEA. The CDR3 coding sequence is TGTGCCAGCAGCTTTTCGGGCGAGACCCAGTACTTC. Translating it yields CASSFSGETQYF.

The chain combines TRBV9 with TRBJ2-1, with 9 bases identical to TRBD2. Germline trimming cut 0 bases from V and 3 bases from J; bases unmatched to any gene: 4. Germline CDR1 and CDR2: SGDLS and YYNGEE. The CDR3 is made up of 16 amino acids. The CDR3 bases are TGTGCCAGCAGCGTAGGGCTAGCGGGGCACTACAATGAGCAGTTCTTC. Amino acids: CASSVGLAGHYNEQFF.

CDR3 protein: CSVDRADETQYF. CDR3 coding DNA: TGCAGCGTTGATAGGGCGGATGAGACCCAGTACTTC. The rearrangement links TRBV29-1 to TRBJ2-5; D is uncertain. Per the germline V gene, CDR1 is SQVTM and CDR2 is ANQGSEA. The CDR3 runs to 12 residues. Trimming pared 3 bases from V and 5 bases from J, leaving 10 bases between.

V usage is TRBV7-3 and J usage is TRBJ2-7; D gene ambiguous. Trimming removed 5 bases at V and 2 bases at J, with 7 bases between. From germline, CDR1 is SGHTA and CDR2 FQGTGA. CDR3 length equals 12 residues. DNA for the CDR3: TGTGCCAGCAGCACGCTCACCTACGAGCAGTACTTC. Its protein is CASSTLTYEQYF.

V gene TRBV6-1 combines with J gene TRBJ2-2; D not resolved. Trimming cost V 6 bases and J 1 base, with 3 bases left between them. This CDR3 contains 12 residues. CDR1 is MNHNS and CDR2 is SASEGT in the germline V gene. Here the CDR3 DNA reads TGTGCCAGCAGGCTGAACACCGGGGAGCTGTTTTTT. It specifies CASRLNTGELFF.

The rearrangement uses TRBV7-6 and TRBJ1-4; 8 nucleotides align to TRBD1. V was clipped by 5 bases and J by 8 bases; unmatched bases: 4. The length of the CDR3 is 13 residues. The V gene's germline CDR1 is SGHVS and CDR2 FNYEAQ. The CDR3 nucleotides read TGTGCCAGCAGCCAGGGGGCTGGGGAAAAACTGTTTTTT. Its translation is CASSQGAGEKLFF.

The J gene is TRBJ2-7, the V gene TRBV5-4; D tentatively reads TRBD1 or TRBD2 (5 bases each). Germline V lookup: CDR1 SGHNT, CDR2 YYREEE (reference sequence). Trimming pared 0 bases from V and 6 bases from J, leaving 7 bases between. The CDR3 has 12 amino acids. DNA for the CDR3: TGTGCCAGCAGCTTGGTAGGGACCGAGCAGTACTTC. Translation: CASSLVGTEQYF.

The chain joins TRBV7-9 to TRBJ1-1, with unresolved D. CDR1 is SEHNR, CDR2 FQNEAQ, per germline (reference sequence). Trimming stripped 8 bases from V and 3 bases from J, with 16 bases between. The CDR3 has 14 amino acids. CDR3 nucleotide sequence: TGTGCCAGCCTTCCTACCCCGAGGGACACTGAAGCTTTCTTT. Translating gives CASLPTPRDTEAFF.